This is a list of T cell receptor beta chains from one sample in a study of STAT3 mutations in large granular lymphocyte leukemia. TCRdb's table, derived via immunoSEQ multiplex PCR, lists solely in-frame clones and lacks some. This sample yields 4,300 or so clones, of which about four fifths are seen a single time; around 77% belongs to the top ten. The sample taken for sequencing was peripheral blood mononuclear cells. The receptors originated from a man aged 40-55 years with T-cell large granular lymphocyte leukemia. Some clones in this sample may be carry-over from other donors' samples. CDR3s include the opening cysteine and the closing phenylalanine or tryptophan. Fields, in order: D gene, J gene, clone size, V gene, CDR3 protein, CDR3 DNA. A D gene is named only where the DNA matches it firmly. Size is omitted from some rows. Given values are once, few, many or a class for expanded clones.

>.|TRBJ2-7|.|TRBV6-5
CASSYSPKGTNEQYF
TGTGCCAGCAGTTACTCCCCGAAAGGAACCAACGAGCAGTACTTC
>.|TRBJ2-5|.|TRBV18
CASSQQETQYF
TGTGCCAGCTCTCAGCAAGAGACCCAGTACTTC
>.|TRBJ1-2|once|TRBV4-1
CASSQDKQAHYGYTF
TGCGCCAGCAGCCAAGATAAACAGGCCCACTATGGCTACACCTTC
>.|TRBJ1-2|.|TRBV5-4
CASSLDRGANYGYTF
TGTGCCAGCAGCTTGGACCGGGGAGCTAACTATGGCTACACCTTC
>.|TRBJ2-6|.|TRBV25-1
CASSICAGQSRANVLTF
TGTGCCAGCAGTATATGTGCTGGACAAAGTCGGGCCAACGTCCTGACTTTC
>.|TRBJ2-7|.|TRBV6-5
CASSYSAGDTYEQYF
TGTGCCAGCAGTTACTCGGCGGGGGACACCTACGAGCAGTACTTC
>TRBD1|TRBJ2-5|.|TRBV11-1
CASSTNGQGRETQYF
TGTGCCAGCAGCACCAACGGACAGGGTCGGGAGACCCAGTACTTC
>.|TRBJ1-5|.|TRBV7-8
CASSLGGEYSNQPQHF
TGTGCCAGCAGCTTAGGAGGGGAATATAGCAATCAGCCCCAGCATTTT
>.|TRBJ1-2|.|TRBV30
CAWSALMSGEEGYTF
TGTGCCTGGAGTGCCCTAATGAGCGGGGAAGAGGGCTACACCTTC
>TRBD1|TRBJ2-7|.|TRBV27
CASSYFYGTGGYEQYF
TGTGCCAGCAGTTATTTTTACGGGACAGGGGGCTACGAGCAGTACTTC
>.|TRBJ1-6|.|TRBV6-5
CANLQRVGDAGTLHF
TGTGCCAACCTTCAACGGGTAGGGGATGCGGGTACCCTCCACTTT
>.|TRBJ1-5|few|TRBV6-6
CASRFPGGNQPQHF
TGTGCCAGTAGATTCCCTGGGGGCAATCAGCCCCAGCATTTT
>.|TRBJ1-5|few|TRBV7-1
CASSTFAEIRQPQHF
TGTGCCAGCAGCACGTTCGCGGAGATTCGGCAGCCCCAGCATTTT
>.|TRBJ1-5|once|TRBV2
CASSEMGGYQPQHF
TGTGCCAGCAGTGAAATGGGGGGATATCAGCCCCAGCATTTT
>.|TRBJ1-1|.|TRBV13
CASSLGGRGEAFF
TGTGCCAGCAGCTTAGGAGGCCGGGGTGAAGCTTTCTTT
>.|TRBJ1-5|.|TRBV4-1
CASSQDPDSLQNGNQPQHF
TGCGCCAGCAGCCAAGATCCGGACAGCCTCCAAAATGGCAATCAGCCCCAGCATTTT
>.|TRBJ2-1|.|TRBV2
CASSDTGGHRSYNEQFF
TGTGCCAGCAGTGATACCGGGGGGCACCGCTCCTACAATGAGCAGTTCTTC
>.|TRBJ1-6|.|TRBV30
CAWNVANNSPLHF
TGTGCCTGGAATGTAGCGAATAATTCACCCCTCCACTTT
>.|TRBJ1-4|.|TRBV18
CASSLRATNEKLFF
TGTGCCAGCTCACTCCGGGCAACTAATGAAAAACTGTTTTTT
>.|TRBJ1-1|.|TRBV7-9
CASSPVPTNTEAFF
TGTGCCAGCAGCCCAGTCCCCACGAACACTGAAGCTTTCTTT
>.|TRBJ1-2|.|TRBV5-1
CASSLQLGPYGYTF
TGCGCCAGCAGCTTACAACTGGGACCCTATGGCTACACCTTC
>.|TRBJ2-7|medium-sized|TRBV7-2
CASSLGGWRDEQYF
TGTGCCAGCAGCTTAGGAGGGTGGCGAGACGAGCAGTACTTC
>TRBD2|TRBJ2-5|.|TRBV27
CASSSAGGPEETQYF
TGTGCCAGCAGTTCGGCGGGGGGACCAGAAGAGACCCAGTACTTC
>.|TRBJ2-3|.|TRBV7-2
CASSSLQDSITDTQYF
TGTGCCAGCAGCTCCCTCCAGGACTCAATCACAGATACGCAGTATTTT
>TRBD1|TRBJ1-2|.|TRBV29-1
CSVDGQGTRYGYTF
TGCAGCGTTGATGGACAGGGGACGCGCTATGGCTACACCTTC
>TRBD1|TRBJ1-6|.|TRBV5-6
CASSSRRTGMSPLHF
TGTGCCAGCAGCTCGAGGAGGACAGGGATGTCACCCCTCCACTTT
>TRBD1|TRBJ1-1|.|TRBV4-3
CASSRYRGGTEAFF
TGCGCCAGCAGCCGCTACAGGGGAGGGACTGAAGCTTTCTTT
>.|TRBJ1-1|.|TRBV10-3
CAISDITWLNTEAFF
TGTGCCATCAGTGACATAACCTGGTTGAACACTGAAGCTTTCTTT
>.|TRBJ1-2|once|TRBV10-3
CAISPGMNYGYTF
TGTGCCATCAGCCCAGGGATGAACTATGGCTACACCTTC
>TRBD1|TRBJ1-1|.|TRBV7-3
CASGTGYNTEAFF
TGTGCCAGCGGGACAGGGTATAATACTGAAGCTTTCTTT
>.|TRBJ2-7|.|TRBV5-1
CASSYELTYEQYF
TGCGCCAGCAGCTACGAGCTAACCTACGAGCAGTACTTC
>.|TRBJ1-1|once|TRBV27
CASSFRGEEAFF
TGTGCCAGCAGTTTCCGGGGGGAGGAAGCTTTCTTT
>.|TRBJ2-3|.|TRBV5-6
CASSLKGLDTQYF
TGTGCCAGCAGCTTGAAGGGGTTAGATACGCAGTATTTT
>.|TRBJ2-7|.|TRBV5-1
CASSLRTETSYEQYF
TGCGCCAGCAGCTTACGGACAGAAACCTCCTACGAGCAGTACTTC
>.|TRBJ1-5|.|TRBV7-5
CASSTFAEIRQPQHF
TGTGCCAGCAGCACGTTCGCGGAGATTCGGCAGCCCCAGCATTTT
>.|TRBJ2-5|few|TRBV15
CATSREGPPWETQYF
TGTGCCACCAGCAGAGAAGGTCCTCCGTGGGAGACCCAGTACTTC
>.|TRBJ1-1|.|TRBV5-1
CASGRGGVDTEAFF
TGCGCCAGCGGGAGGGGGGGTGTGGACACTGAAGCTTTCTTT
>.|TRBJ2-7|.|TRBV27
CASSPGPGEQYF
TGTGCCAGCAGCCCGGGACCAGGCGAGCAGTACTTC
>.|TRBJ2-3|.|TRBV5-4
CASSLASQGTDTQYF
TGTGCCAGCAGCTTGGCTAGTCAGGGCACAGATACGCAGTATTTT
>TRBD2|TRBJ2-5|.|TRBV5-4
CASSFGRGETQYF
TGTGCCAGCAGCTTCGGGCGGGGGGAGACCCAGTACTTC
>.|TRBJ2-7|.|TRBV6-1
CASSEQGFYEQYF
TGTGCCAGCAGTGAACAGGGTTTCTACGAGCAGTACTTC